The rows below give T cell receptor beta chains drawn from one sample of a study of T-cell memory formation after mild COVID-19. TCRdb reprocessed the 5' RACE reads via MiXCR and lists one record per CDR3 protein. The sample consists of hundreds of thousands of distinct CDR3 sequences, 20% to 25% of them appearing once. Input material: PBMCs or a T cell subset sorted from them (not recorded which). Receptors were obtained from an adult woman who had mild COVID-19 (a few samples of this study predate the infection). Cell type and time point are not known. Each CDR3 is given with its conserved first and last residue. A D gene is named only where the DNA matches it firmly. Clone size appears in some rows only: once, few, many, or a class for an expanded clone.

clone_size	v_call	j_call	d_call	cdr3_aa
once	TRBV20-1	TRBJ1-1	.	CSAIQKGLNTEAFF
.	TRBV9	TRBJ1-2	TRBD1	CASRKGQEGGYTF
.	TRBV27	TRBJ1-2	TRBD1	CASSFDREGYGYTF
few	TRBV20-1	TRBJ2-3	TRBD2	CSASASGVGTDTQYF
few	TRBV14	TRBJ2-5	.	CASSQGFASVSQETQYF
.	TRBV27	TRBJ1-5	.	CDSSLEVGNQPQHF
.	TRBV6-5	TRBJ2-3	.	CATNPAPPPSTDTQYF
few	TRBV7-3	TRBJ2-1	TRBD1	CASSFDRVNEQFF
.	TRBV6-6	TRBJ2-4	TRBD1	CASSYETGEDIQYF
.	TRBV7-2	TRBJ2-5	TRBD1	CASSQGTEETQYF